A selection of T cell receptor beta chains follows, all from one sample in a study of shared clonotypes between healthy human individuals. The data were produced by immunoSEQ multiplex PCR, yet TCRdb's version contains in-frame clones alone and is incomplete. The table includes about 1.5 million clones, under 99% detected once. The sample was naive CD4+ T cells sorted from blood. These receptors came from a man aged 30 to 45 in good health. Each CDR3 is given with its conserved first and last residue. The D gene is left open where the match is weak. Clone size, where shown, is once, few, many, or a class for clones that have expanded.

J gene	clone size	V gene	D gene	CDR3 DNA	CDR3 protein
TRBJ2-7	NA	TRBV5-1	TRBD1	TGCGCCAGCAGCTTGGCACAGGGGGGCGACGAGCAGTACTTC	CASSLAQGGDEQYF
TRBJ2-4	NA	TRBV18	TRBD2	TGTGCCAGCTCACCACCGAGCGGGAGTTACATTCAGTACTTC	CASSPPSGSYIQYF
TRBJ2-5	NA	TRBV5-4	NA	TGTGCCAGCAGCTTGAGGTCCCAAGAGACCCAGTACTTC	CASSLRSQETQYF
TRBJ1-5	NA	TRBV5-8	NA	TGTGCCAGCAGCTCAGCGGGGCAACAGCCCCAGCATTTT	CASSSAGQQPQHF
TRBJ1-2	NA	TRBV11-2	NA	TGTGCCAGCAGCTCGATGGGGACATCGGGACCCGTCACCTTC	CASSSMGTSGPVTF
TRBJ2-7	NA	TRBV19	NA	TGTGCCAGTCAAGAGGGGACCTTCGGCGTGCAGTACTTC	CASQEGTFGVQYF
TRBJ2-5	NA	TRBV29-1	NA	TGCAGCGTTGACAGGGGAAAGGAGACCCAGTACTTC	CSVDRGKETQYF
TRBJ1-2	NA	TRBV6-5	NA	TGTGCCAGCAGTTACCGAGGGGCTGAGTACTATGGCTACACCTTC	CASSYRGAEYYGYTF
TRBJ2-3	NA	TRBV15	NA	TGTGCCACAACCCCGAGCGGGAGCACAGATACGCAGTATTTT	CATTPSGSTDTQYF
TRBJ2-7	once	TRBV19	NA	TGTGCCAGTAGTATAGGCGACACGAACTACGAGCAGTACTTC	CASSIGDTNYEQYF
TRBJ1-2	NA	TRBV19	NA	TGTGCCAGTAGTTCCGGACGGAACCTTAACTATGGCTACACCTTC	CASSSGRNLNYGYTF
TRBJ2-7	NA	TRBV2	TRBD1	TGTGCCAGCAGTGCCGGGACAGGGGAGTACGAGCAGTACTTC	CASSAGTGEYEQYF
TRBJ2-1	NA	TRBV28	TRBD2	TGTGCCAGCAGAGTTTATTGGTCTAGCGGGAGTTACAATGAGCAGTTCTTC	CASRVYWSSGSYNEQFF
TRBJ2-1	NA	TRBV5-6	TRBD2	TGTGCCAGCAGCTGGGGACTAGCGGATTCCTACAATGAGCAGTTCTTC	CASSWGLADSYNEQFF
TRBJ1-1	NA	TRBV6-1	NA	TGTGCCAGCAGTGAACTTCCGGGGGAATCCACTGAAGCTTTCTTT	CASSELPGESTEAFF
TRBJ2-7	NA	TRBV29-1	TRBD2	TGCAGCGACCGACTAGCGGTCTATCCCTACGAGCAGTACTTC	CSDRLAVYPYEQYF
TRBJ2-5	NA	TRBV27	NA	TGTGCCAGCAGTGACCAGTTCGGGGTGCAAGAGACCCAGTACTTC	CASSDQFGVQETQYF
TRBJ2-5	NA	TRBV11-3	TRBD2	TGTGCCAGCAGCTTGAGCCCGGGACTAGCCGAGACCCAGTACTTC	CASSLSPGLAETQYF
TRBJ2-3	NA	TRBV6-1	TRBD2	TGTGCCAGCAGTGACCCACTAGCGGGAGGCCTTTGGGGCACAGATACGCAGTATTTT	CASSDPLAGGLWGTDTQYF
TRBJ2-7	NA	TRBV7-2	TRBD2	TGTGCCAGCAGCTCCGCCGGACTAGTCTACGAGCAGTACTTC	CASSSAGLVYEQYF
TRBJ2-7	NA	TRBV11-2	NA	TGTGCCAGCAGCTTAGACTTCGCTAGCTACGAGCAGTACTTC	CASSLDFASYEQYF
TRBJ2-7	NA	TRBV19	NA	TGTGCCAGTAGTGTGACGTTATCCGGGGGCCTTCTCGAGCAGTACTTC	CASSVTLSGGLLEQYF
TRBJ2-2	NA	TRBV5-1	NA	TGCGCCAGCAGCTTGGCATACACCGGGGAGCTGTTTTTT	CASSLAYTGELFF
TRBJ2-5	NA	TRBV18	TRBD2	TGTGCCAGCTCACCAAGGTCTCCAGCGGGAGGTGAAGAGACCCAGTACTTC	CASSPRSPAGGEETQYF
TRBJ1-5	NA	TRBV18	TRBD1	TGTGCCAGCTCACCGGGACAGGGAGGGCCAGATCAGCCCCAGCATTTT	CASSPGQGGPDQPQHF
TRBJ2-3	once	TRBV7-7	NA	TGTGCCAGCAGCGCCCGAGAGACAGATACGCAGTATTTT	CASSARETDTQYF
TRBJ2-7	NA	TRBV28	TRBD2	TGTGCCAGCAGTTCCCCCGCGGGAGGGCCCTACGGGCAGTACTTC	CASSSPAGGPYGQYF
TRBJ2-1	NA	TRBV5-1	TRBD1	TGCGCCAGCAGCTTGCGGGGCGTACGGACAGGGCCCCACAATGAGCAGTTCTTC	CASSLRGVRTGPHNEQFF
TRBJ2-7	NA	TRBV5-1	NA	TGCGCCAGCAGCCCCACCGTTTCGACTAGCTCCTACGAGCAGTACTTC	CASSPTVSTSSYEQYF
TRBJ2-3	NA	TRBV5-1	TRBD2	TGCGCCAGCAGCTTGGGTAGCGGGAGCCCAGATACGCAGTATTTT	CASSLGSGSPDTQYF
TRBJ2-5	NA	TRBV9	TRBD1	TGTGCCAGCAGCCCCCGGGACAGGGAGTCGACCCAGTACTTC	CASSPRDRESTQYF
TRBJ2-5	NA	TRBV18	TRBD2	TGTGCCAGCTCACTGCTATTAGCGGGGGGACAAGAGACCCAGTACTTC	CASSLLLAGGQETQYF
TRBJ2-5	NA	TRBV15	NA	TGTGCCACCAGCAGGGGAGATCTACCGGAGACCCAGTACTTC	CATSRGDLPETQYF
TRBJ2-7	NA	TRBV28	TRBD1	TGTGCCAGCACCCCTGGGACAGACTACGAGCAGTACTTC	CASTPGTDYEQYF
TRBJ2-1	NA	TRBV10-3	TRBD1	TGTGCCATCAGAGCGACAGGGAATGAGCAGTTCTTC	CAIRATGNEQFF
TRBJ1-2	once	TRBV6-4	TRBD1	TGTGCCAGCAAACCCGGGACAGGGAACTATGGCTACACCTTC	CASKPGTGNYGYTF
TRBJ2-6	NA	TRBV27	NA	TGTGCCAGCGCCCTCGGAGCCGTGGTAGGGGTGCGGGCTGGGGCCAACGTCCTGACTTTC	CASALGAVVGVRAGANVLTF
TRBJ1-2	NA	TRBV6-5	TRBD1	TGTGCCAGCAGACACCCCGACAGGGTGTTTTATGGCTACACCTTC	CASRHPDRVFYGYTF
TRBJ1-3	NA	TRBV18	NA	TGTGCCAGCTCACCTTGGACAGACTCTGGAAACACCATATATTTT	CASSPWTDSGNTIYF
TRBJ1-2	NA	TRBV4-2	NA	TGTGCCAGCAGCCAAGTGGGGGGTGGCTACACCTTC	CASSQVGGGYTF
TRBJ2-3	NA	TRBV7-3	NA	TGTGCCAGCAGCCCGGGGGAGGGCACAGATACGCAGTATTTT	CASSPGEGTDTQYF
TRBJ2-5	once	TRBV5-1	NA	TGCGCCAGCAGCTGGACGGAGACCCAGTACTTC	CASSWTETQYF
TRBJ2-1	NA	TRBV28	NA	TGTGCCAGCAGCCAGAGCAGCCGTACGGGCAATGAGCAGTTCTTC	CASSQSSRTGNEQFF
TRBJ1-4	NA	TRBV18	NA	TGTGCCAGCTCACGGGACATTAATGAAAAACTGTTTTTT	CASSRDINEKLFF
TRBJ1-5	NA	TRBV7-9	NA	TGTGCCAGCAGCCTGGGTTCCGGGGCCTTGAGACAGCCCCAGCATTTT	CASSLGSGALRQPQHF
TRBJ1-2	NA	TRBV30	NA	TGTGCCTGGAGTCCCCAAGGTGGCTACACCTTC	CAWSPQGGYTF